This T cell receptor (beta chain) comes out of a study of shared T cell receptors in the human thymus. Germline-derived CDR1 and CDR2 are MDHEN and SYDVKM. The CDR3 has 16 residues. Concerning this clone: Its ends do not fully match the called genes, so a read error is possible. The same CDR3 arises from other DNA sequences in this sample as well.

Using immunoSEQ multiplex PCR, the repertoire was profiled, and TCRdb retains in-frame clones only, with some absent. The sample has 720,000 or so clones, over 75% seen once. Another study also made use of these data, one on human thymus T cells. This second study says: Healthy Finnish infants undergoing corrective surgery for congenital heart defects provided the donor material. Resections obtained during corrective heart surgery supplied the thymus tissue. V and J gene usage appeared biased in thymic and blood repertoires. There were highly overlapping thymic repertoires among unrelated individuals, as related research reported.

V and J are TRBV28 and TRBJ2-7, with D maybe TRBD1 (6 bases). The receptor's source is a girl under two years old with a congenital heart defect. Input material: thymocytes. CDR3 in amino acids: CASSSTPHRVGYEQYF. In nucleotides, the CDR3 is TGTGCCAGCAGTTCCACCCCGCACAGGGTTGGGTACGAACAGTACTTC.